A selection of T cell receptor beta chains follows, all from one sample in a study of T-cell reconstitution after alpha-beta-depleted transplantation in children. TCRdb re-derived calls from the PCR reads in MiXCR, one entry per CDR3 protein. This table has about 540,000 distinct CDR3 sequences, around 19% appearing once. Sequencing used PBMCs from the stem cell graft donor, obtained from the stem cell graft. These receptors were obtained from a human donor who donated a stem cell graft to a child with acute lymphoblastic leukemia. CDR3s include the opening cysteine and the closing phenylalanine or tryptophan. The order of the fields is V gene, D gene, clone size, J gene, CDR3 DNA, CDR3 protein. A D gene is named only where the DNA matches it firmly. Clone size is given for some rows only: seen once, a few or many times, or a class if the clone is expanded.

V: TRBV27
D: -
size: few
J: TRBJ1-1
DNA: TGTGCCAGCAGTTTAGCGGACAGTGAAGCTTTCTTT
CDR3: CASSLADSEAFF

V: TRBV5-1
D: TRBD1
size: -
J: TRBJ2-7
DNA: TGCGCCAGCCGCACTCAGGGGGCGGAAATCTACGAGCAGTACTTC
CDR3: CASRTQGAEIYEQYF

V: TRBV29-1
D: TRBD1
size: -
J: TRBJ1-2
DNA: TGCAGCGTTGACAGCCGGGACAGGGGGCTAGAGGGCTACACCTTC
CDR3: CSVDSRDRGLEGYTF

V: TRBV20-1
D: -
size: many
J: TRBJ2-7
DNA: TGCAGTGCTCATGATGGGACTTCACACTACGAGCAGTACTTC
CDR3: CSAHDGTSHYEQYF

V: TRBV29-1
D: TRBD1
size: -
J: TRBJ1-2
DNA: TGCAGCGTGGAGAGACAGGGGGCCAGCTATGGCTACACCTTC
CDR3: CSVERQGASYGYTF

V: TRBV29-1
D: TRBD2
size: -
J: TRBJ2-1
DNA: TGCAGCGTTGACGGGACTAGCGGGGGGGGCTCCTACAATGAGCAGTTCTTC
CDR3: CSVDGTSGGGSYNEQFF

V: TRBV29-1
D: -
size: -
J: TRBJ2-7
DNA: TGCAGCGTTGGGCCCCTCTACGAGCAGTACTTC
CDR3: CSVGPLYEQYF

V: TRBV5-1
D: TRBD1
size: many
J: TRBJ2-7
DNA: TGCGCCAGCAGCTCCGGGACAGGGCCCTACGAGCAGTACTTC
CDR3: CASSSGTGPYEQYF

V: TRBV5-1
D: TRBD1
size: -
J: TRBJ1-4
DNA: TGCGCCAGCAGCGCCGGGACAGTGGAAAAACTGTTTTTT
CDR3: CASSAGTVEKLFF

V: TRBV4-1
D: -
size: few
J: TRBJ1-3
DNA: TGCGCCAGCAGCCAAGAACCGGTGGGTCCAGGAAACACCATATATTTT
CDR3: CASSQEPVGPGNTIYF

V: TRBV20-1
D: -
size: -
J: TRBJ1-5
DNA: TGCAGTGCTAGAGATCTCCAGAATCTAGGTTTACATTTT
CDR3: CSARDLQNLGLHF

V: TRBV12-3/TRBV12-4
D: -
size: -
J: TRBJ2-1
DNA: TGTGCCAGCAGTTTAGGTGGACTATCCTACAATGAGCAGTTCTTC
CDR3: CASSLGGLSYNEQFF

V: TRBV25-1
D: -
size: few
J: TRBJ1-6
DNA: TGTGCCAGCAGCCAAGGGGGGTCGGGTTCACCCCTCCACTTT
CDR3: CASSQGGSGSPLHF

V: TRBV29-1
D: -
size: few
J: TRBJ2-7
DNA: TGCAGCGTTGTGGGTGGATCGGACAGACCCTACGAGCAGTACTTC
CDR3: CSVVGGSDRPYEQYF

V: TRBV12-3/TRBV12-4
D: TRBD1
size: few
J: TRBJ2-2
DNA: TGTGCCAGCAGTTACGGACAGGTTAACACCGGGGAGCTGTTTTTT
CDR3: CASSYGQVNTGELFF

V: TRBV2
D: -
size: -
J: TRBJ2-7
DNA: TGTGCCAGCAGGGACTCTCGAAGCTCCTACGAGCAGTACTTC
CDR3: CASRDSRSSYEQYF

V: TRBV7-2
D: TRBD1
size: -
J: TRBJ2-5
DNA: TGTGCCAGCAGCTTAGACAGGGGGCTGGCAGAGACCCAGTACTTC
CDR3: CASSLDRGLAETQYF

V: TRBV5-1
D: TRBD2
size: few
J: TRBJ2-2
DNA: TGCGCCAGCAGCTTGGAGCTAGCGGGAGCCACCGGGGAGCTGTTTTTT
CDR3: CASSLELAGATGELFF

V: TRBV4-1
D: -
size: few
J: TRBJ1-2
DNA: TGCGCCAGCAGCCAAGGAACAGTCGTCTATGGCTACACCTTC
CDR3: CASSQGTVVYGYTF

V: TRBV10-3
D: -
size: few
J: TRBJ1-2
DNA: TGTGCCATCAGTGAGTTGACGGGGCTGGATGGCTACACCTTC
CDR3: CAISELTGLDGYTF

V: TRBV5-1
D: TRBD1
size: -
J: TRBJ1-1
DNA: TGCGCCAGCAGCCCGGGACAGGGAAGCAGGAACACTGAAGCTTTCTTT
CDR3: CASSPGQGSRNTEAFF

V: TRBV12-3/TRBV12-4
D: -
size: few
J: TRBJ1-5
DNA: TGTGCCAGCAGTAGGGGGGAAGGGCAGCCCCAGCATTTT
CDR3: CASSRGEGQPQHF

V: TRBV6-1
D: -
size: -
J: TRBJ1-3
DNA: TGTGCCAGCACTCGGGGGGGCGCTTCGGGAAACACCATATATTTT
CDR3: CASTRGGASGNTIYF

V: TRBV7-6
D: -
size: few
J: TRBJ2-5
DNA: TGTGCCAGCAGCTTTCGCAGGGCACAAGAGACCCAGTACTTC
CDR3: CASSFRRAQETQYF

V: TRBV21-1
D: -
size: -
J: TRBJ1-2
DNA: TGTGCCAGCAGCAAAGAGTTGCGACAGGCGGTAAGCGATGGCTACACCTTC
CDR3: CASSKELRQAVSDGYTF

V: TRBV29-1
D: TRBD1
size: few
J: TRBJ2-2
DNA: TGCAGCGGATTATGGGACAGAGGGGCCGGGGAGCTGTTTTTT
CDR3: CSGLWDRGAGELFF

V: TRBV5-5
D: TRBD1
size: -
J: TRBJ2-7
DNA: TGTGCCAGCAGCTTGCAGGGACAGGGGTTATCCTACGAGCAGTACTTC
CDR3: CASSLQGQGLSYEQYF

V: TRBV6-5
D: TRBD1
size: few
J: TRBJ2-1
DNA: TGTGCCAGCAGTCGGGGACAGAGCTCCTACAATGAGCAGTTCTTC
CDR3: CASSRGQSSYNEQFF

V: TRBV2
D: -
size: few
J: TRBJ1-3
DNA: TGTGCCAGCAGTTACACAGGGCTGTCTGGAAACACCATATATTTT
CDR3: CASSYTGLSGNTIYF

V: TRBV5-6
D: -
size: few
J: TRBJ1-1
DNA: TGTGCCAGCAGCCAGGCGGCGGGCGCGAACACTGAAGCTTTCTTT
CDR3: CASSQAAGANTEAFF

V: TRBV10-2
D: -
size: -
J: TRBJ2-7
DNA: TGCGCCAGCAGTGATGGGACCCCCTACGAGCAGTACTTC
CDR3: CASSDGTPYEQYF

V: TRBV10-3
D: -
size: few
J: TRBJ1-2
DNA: TGTGCCATCAGTGAGTTTGGAGGGGCAGATGGCTACACCTTC
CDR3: CAISEFGGADGYTF

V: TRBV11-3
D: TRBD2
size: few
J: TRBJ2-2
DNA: TGTGCCAGCAGCCCCCGACTAGCCCCCGGGGAGCTGTTTTTT
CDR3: CASSPRLAPGELFF

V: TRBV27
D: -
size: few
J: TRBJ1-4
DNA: TGTGCCAGCAGTTTCCAGGGTGTGGAAAAACTGTTTTTT
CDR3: CASSFQGVEKLFF

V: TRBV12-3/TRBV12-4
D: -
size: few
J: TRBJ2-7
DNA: TGTGCCAGCAGTTTCTCGCAATACCAGGGCGAGCAGTACTTC
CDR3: CASSFSQYQGEQYF

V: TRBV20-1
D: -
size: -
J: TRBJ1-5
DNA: TGCAGTGCTAGCCGGGGGGGAAGCAATCAGCCCCAGCATTTT
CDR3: CSASRGGSNQPQHF

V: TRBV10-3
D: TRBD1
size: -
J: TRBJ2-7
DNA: TGTGCCATCAGTGAGCCCGGACAGGGGAGATACGAGCAGTACTTC
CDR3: CAISEPGQGRYEQYF

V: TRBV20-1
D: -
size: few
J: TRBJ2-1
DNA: TGCAGTGCTACCTTGATAGCGATAACACCCCGGGATGAGCAGTTCTTC
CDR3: CSATLIAITPRDEQFF

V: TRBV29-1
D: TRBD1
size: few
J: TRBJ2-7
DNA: TGCAGCGCGATCGACAGGGGGTACGAGCAGTACTTC
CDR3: CSAIDRGYEQYF

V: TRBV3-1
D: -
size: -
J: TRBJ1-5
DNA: TGTGCCAGCAGCCGTATATGGGGAGGCAATCAGCCCCAGCATTTT
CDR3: CASSRIWGGNQPQHF

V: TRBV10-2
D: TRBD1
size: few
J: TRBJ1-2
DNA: TGCGCCAGCAGTTCGGAGGGCAGGGGGGGAGCTAACTATGGCTACACCTTC
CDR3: CASSSEGRGGANYGYTF

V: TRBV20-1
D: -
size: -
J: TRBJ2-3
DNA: TGCAGTGCTAGTTATGGGCCAGGCTCAGATACGCAGTATTTT
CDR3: CSASYGPGSDTQYF

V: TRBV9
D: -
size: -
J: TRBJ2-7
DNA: TGTGCCAGCAGCACAGCGGCGGGGAACGACCAGTACTTC
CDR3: CASSTAAGNDQYF

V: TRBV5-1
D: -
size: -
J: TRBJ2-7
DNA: TGCGCCAGCAGCTTATCCTACGGGGCCTCCCCCAACCATGAGCAGTACTTC
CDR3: CASSLSYGASPNHEQYF